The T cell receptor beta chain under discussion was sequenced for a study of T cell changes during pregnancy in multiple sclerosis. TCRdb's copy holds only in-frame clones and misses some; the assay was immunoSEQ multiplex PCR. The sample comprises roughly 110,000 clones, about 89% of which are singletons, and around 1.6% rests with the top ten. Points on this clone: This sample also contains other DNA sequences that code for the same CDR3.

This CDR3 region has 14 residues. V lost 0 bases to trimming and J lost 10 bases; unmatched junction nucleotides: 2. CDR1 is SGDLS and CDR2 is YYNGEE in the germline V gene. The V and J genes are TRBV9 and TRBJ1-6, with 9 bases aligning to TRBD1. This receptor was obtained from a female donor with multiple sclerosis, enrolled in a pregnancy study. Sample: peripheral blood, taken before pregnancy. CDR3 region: CASSVGQGGSPLHF. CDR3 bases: TGTGCCAGCAGCGTAGGACAGGGGGGCTCACCCCTCCACTTT.